The T cell receptor beta chain under discussion was sequenced for a study of breast tumors, draining lymph nodes, adjacent tissues. General study results and limits: Most tumor T cells seemingly derive from lymph node, then expand in tumor. Tumors had less TCR diversity than lymph nodes, more than nontumor tissue.

This clonotype was picked up a small number of times. Its cognate antigen is unknown. This may stem from a read error, because a much larger clone lies one nucleotide away. CDR3 length: 15 residues. With V trimmed by 1 base and J by 4 bases, 9 bases remained unmatched. Germline loops: CDR1 DFQATT, CDR2 SNEGSKA (reference sequence). MiXCR, applied by TCRdb to the multiplex PCR reads, yields one record per CDR3 protein. This table has 200,000 or so distinct CDR3 sequences, over 25% appearing once. Samples came from axillary lymph nodes draining the breast cancer. The rearrangement uses TRBV20-1 and TRBJ2-7; 8 bases align to TRBD2. Specimen: axillary lymph node tissue. The clonotype comes from a female donor with breast cancer. Some clones in this sample may be carry-over from other donors' samples. The CDR3 loop is CSARGGSGSAYEQYF. The CDR3 DNA is TGCAGTGCTAGAGGAGGGAGCGGGAGTGCGTACGAGCAGTACTTC.